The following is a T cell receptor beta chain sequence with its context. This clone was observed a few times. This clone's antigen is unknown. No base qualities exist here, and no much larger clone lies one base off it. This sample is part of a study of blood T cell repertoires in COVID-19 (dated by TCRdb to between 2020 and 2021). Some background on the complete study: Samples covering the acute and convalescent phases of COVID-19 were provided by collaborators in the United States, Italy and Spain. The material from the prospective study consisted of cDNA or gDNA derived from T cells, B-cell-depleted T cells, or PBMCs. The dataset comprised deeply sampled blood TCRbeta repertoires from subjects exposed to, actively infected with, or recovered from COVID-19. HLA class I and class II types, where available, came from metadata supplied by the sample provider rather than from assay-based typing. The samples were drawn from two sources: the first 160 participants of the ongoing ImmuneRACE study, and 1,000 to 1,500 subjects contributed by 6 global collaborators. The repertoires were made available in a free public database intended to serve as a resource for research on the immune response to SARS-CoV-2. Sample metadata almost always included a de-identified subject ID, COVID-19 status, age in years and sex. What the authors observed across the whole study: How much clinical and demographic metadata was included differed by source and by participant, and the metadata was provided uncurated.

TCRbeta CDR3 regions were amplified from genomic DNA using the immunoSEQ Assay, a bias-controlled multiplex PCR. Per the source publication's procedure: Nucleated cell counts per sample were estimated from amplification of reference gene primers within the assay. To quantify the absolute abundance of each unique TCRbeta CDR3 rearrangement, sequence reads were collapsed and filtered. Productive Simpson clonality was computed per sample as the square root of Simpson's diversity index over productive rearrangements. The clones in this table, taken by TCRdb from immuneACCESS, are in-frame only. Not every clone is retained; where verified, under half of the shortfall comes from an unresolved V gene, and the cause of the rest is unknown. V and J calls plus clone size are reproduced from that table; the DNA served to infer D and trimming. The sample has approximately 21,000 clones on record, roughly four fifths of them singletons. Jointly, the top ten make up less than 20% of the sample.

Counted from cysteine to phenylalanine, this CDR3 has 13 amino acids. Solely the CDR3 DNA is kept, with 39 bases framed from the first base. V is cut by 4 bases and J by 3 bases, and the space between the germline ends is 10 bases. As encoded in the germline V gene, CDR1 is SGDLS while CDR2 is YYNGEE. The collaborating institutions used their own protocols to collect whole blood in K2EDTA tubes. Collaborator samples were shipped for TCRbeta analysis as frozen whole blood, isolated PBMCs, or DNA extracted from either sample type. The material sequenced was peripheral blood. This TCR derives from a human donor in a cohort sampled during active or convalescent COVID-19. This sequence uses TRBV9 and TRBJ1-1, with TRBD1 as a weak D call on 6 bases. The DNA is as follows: TGTGCCAGCAGCCCCCAGGGGTACACTGAAGCTTTCTTT. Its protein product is CASSPQGYTEAFF.